This TCR beta chain came from a study of blood T cell repertoires in COVID-19. Study information: T cells, B-cell-depleted T cells, or PBMCs supplied cDNA or gDNA.

Germline values: CDR1 KGHSH, CDR2 LQKENI. The CDR3 runs 19 residues. V gave up 2 bases and J gave up 4 bases; unmatched junction bases: 16. Cohort placement rested on clinical history that participants reported themselves. Profiling relied on immunoSEQ multiplex PCR, and the TCRdb table lists in-frame clones only, not all of them. The sample consists of a few hundred thousand clones, approximately 80% of them appearing once. The TCR comes from a man younger than 45 with acute COVID-19. Material: PBMCs or T cells enriched from blood (not recorded which). V gene TRBV18 combines with J gene TRBJ1-5, with 8 bases that match TRBD1. The CDR3 coding sequence is TGTGCCAGCTCACCAAGTTATCCAGGGCAGGGGGCCGGAAATCAGCCCCAGCATTTT. It specifies CASSPSYPGQGAGNQPQHF.